One and the same sample provided the 23 T cell receptor beta chains below, sequenced in a study of blood T cell repertoires in COVID-19. Profiled with immunoSEQ multiplex PCR; TCRdb holds only in-frame clones, not every one. The sample comprises about 62,000 clones, 75% to 90% of which are singletons, and approximately 1.3% rests with the top ten. The sample comprised peripheral blood. Receptor source: a woman over 75 with acute or convalescent COVID-19.

The V and J genes are TRBV5-5 and TRBJ1-4; 10 bases agree with TRBD1. Germline assignment: CDR1 SGHKS and CDR2 YYEKEE (reference sequence). J lost 6 bases, V lost 1 base, and 6 bases had no gene match. The CDR3 has 16 residues. The CDR3 bases are TGTGCCAGCAGCTTGACCCTTGGACAGGGGGATGAAAAACTGTTTTTT. This translates into CASSLTLGQGDEKLFF.

This clone was detected once. J is TRBJ1-4 and V is TRBV12-3 or TRBV12-4; no definite D call. This CDR3 has 13 residues. V dropped 4 bases and J dropped 6 bases, with 9 bases sitting between them. CDR3 in DNA: TGTGCCAGCAGTTCACTACCCCATGAAAAACTGTTTTTT. Amino acids: CASSSLPHEKLFF.

The chain couples TRBV7-9 to TRBJ1-1, with 7 bases identical to TRBD1. The germline CDR1 and CDR2 sequences are SEHNR and FQNEAQ (reference sequence). The CDR3 is 15 residues long. The trim removed 5 bases at V and 3 bases at J, leaving 9 bases unmatched. CDR3 DNA sequence: TGTGCCAGCAGCGGAGACACAGGGGTCGACACTGAAGCTTTCTTT. As protein: CASSGDTGVDTEAFF.

The V call is TRBV5-1, the J call TRBJ2-5; 11 bases are shared with TRBD2. CDR1 is SGHRS and CDR2 is YFSETQ in the germline V gene. The V segment lost 4 bases and the J segment 3 bases; nucleotides outside the gene matches: 11. The CDR3 has 17 amino acids. CDR3 DNA: TGCGCCAGCAGCGGAGGCGGAATACTAGCGGGAGAAGAGACCCAGTACTTC. It is translated as CASSGGGILAGEETQYF.

The chain links TRBV30 to TRBJ1-1; 7 bases agree with TRBD1. J gave up 1 base and V 6 bases, and 11 bases lay outside the gene matches. Germline-derived CDR1 and CDR2 are GTSNPN and SVGIG (reference sequence). The CDR3 runs 15 residues. CDR3 residues: CACRYYDRANTEAFF. CDR3 DNA: TGTGCCTGTCGCTATTACGACAGGGCGAACACTGAAGCTTTCTTT.

This chain connects TRBV2 to TRBJ1-3; 9 bases are shared with TRBD1. V trimming: 10 bases; J trimming: 0 bases; junction bases outside the gene matches: 10. CDR3 length: 16 residues. Germline-derived CDR1 and CDR2 are SNHLY and FYNNEI. The DNA of the CDR3 is TGTGCCACTGAACAGGGGGCCCAGAGCTCTGGAAACACCATATATTTT. Residues: CATEQGAQSSGNTIYF.

The chain is built from TRBV19 and TRBJ2-1; 12 bases agree with TRBD2. The CDR3 totals 15 residues. J gave up 7 bases and V 6 bases, and 7 bases lay outside the gene matches. Germline CDR1 is LNHDA and CDR2 is SQIVND (reference sequence). CDR3 DNA: TGTGCCAGTAGCCCGACTAGCGGGAGTTCAAATGAGCAGTTCTTC. Protein product: CASSPTSGSSNEQFF.

The rearrangement joins TRBV12-3 or TRBV12-4 to TRBJ1-1; D gene ambiguous. There are 11 residues in the CDR3. The V and J ends lost 3 bases and 11 bases respectively, with 10 bases between them. This CDR3 reads CASSLRRAAFF. CDR3 nucleotides: TGTGCCAGCAGTTTGAGGAGGGCGGCTTTCTTT.

The V and J genes are TRBV15 and TRBJ2-7; TRBD2 matches at 9 bases. There are 18 residues in the CDR3. The germline V gene encodes CDR1 LNHNV and CDR2 YYDKDF (reference sequence). V lost 5 bases to trimming and J lost 1 base; unmatched junction nucleotides: 15. CDR3 bases: TGTGCCACCAGCGGCATCGGTAGCGGGGGCTCAAAATCCTACGAGCAGTACTTC. This codes for CATSGIGSGGSKSYEQYF.

The chain couples TRBV29-1 to TRBJ1-3; TRBD1 agrees at 9 bases. The germline gives CDR1 SQVTM, CDR2 ANQGSEA. This CDR3 is built from 14 residues. J lost 4 bases, V lost 6 bases, and 7 bases had no gene match. In nucleotides, the CDR3 is TGCAGCGTCGCCCTACAGGGGGCGGGAAACACCATATATTTT. Protein: CSVALQGAGNTIYF.

The chain is built from TRBV3-1 (or the pseudogene TRBV3-2) and TRBJ2-3; 8 bases are shared with TRBD2. Per germline, CDR1 LGHDT and CDR2 YNNKEL (reference sequence). The V gene end was trimmed by 0 bases and the J gene end by 13 bases; junction bases not matched to a gene: 6. This CDR3 is 13 amino acids long. CDR3 protein: CASSQDSRGGKYF. The DNA for the CDR3 is TGTGCCAGCAGCCAAGATAGTCGGGGGGGGAAGTATTTT.

The V and J genes are TRBV28 and TRBJ1-5; D is possibly TRBD1 (6 bases). Trimming pared 5 bases from V and 0 bases from J, leaving 17 bases between. CDR1 is MDHEN, CDR2 SYDVKM, per germline. The CDR3 spans 17 residues. CDR3 DNA sequence: TGTGCCAGCAGTGTCATATCCCAGACAGGTAGCAATCAGCCCCAGCATTTT. This codes for CASSVISQTGSNQPQHF. Complete variable domain (other parts from reference TRBV28 and TRBJ1-5): DVKVTQSSRYLVKRTGEKVFLECVQDMDHENMFWYRQDPGLGLRLIYFSYDVKMKEKGDIPEGYSVSREKKERFSLILESASTNQTSMYLCASSVISQTGSNQPQHFGDGTRLSIL.

The rearrangement uses TRBV27 and TRBJ2-1; TRBD2 might be the D (7 bases). V was trimmed by 5 bases and J by 4 bases, leaving 21 bases between them. CDR1 MNHEY and CDR2 SMNVEV come from the germline V gene (reference sequence). The CDR3 has 17 residues. The CDR3 region is CASSLGGKGEGYNEQFF. DNA of the CDR3: TGTGCCAGCAGTCTAGGGGGTAAGGGGGAGGGTTACAATGAGCAGTTCTTC.

CDR3 residues: CATSRGASGSAYEQYF. Here the CDR3 DNA reads TGTGCCACCAGCAGAGGGGCTAGCGGGAGCGCCTACGAGCAGTACTTC. This rearrangement joins TRBV15 to TRBJ2-7, with 10 nucleotides matching TRBD2. V dropped 1 base and J dropped 2; count of bases not matched to a gene: 5. This CDR3 comprises 16 residues. In germline, CDR1 is LNHNV, CDR2 YYDKDF (reference sequence).

V gene TRBV7-9 combines with J gene TRBJ1-2, with a tentative D call TRBD1 (5 bases). This CDR3 is 17 amino acids long. V was trimmed by 2 bases and J by 7 bases, leaving 23 bases between them. CDR1 and CDR2 from the germline V gene are SEHNR and FQNEAQ (reference sequence). DNA for the CDR3: TGTGCCAGCAGCTTAACAGGTGGTCCGGGCACGTTGATTGGCTACACCTTC. Translated, it gives CASSLTGGPGTLIGYTF.

V gene TRBV2 combines with J gene TRBJ1-5, with 7 bases fitting TRBD1. This CDR3 spans 13 amino acids. The V gene's germline CDR1 is SNHLY and CDR2 FYNNEI. Germline trimming cut 8 bases from V and 5 bases from J; bases unmatched to any gene: 6. CDR3 sequence: CASSPGGHQPQHF. The DNA for the CDR3 is TGTGCCAGCTCCCCAGGGGGACATCAGCCCCAGCATTTT.

The V and J genes are TRBV19 and TRBJ1-1, with 8 bases aligning to TRBD1. The germline gives CDR1 LNHDA, CDR2 SQIVND (reference sequence). This CDR3 is 16 amino acids long. The V gene end was trimmed by 5 bases and the J gene end by 4 bases; junction bases not matched to a gene: 12. CDR3 sequence reads: CASSPGTGSIATEAFF. CDR3 DNA sequence: TGTGCCAGTAGTCCCGGGACAGGCTCTATTGCCACTGAAGCTTTCTTT.

V gene TRBV7-2 combines with J gene TRBJ2-5; 7 bases agree with TRBD1. The V gene's germline CDR1 is SGHTA and CDR2 FQGNSA. After removal of 4 bases from V and 1 base from J, the junction contained 9 bases not matched to a gene. CDR3 size: 16 residues. The CDR3 protein is CASSSRATGTQETQYF. The DNA for the CDR3 is TGTGCCAGCAGCTCCAGGGCGACAGGGACCCAAGAGACCCAGTACTTC.

This chain joins TRBV6-5 and TRBJ1-2; 9 positions match TRBD1. V lost 4 bases, J lost 5 bases, and 5 bases stayed unmatched. This CDR3 has 14 amino acids. Germline V gene data show CDR1 as MNHEY and CDR2 as SVGAGI. In DNA form, the CDR3 reads TGTGCCAGCAGTTTCCTGACAGGGGGTTATGGCTACACCTTC. It is translated as CASSFLTGGYGYTF.

The chain recombines TRBV2 with TRBJ2-3; D is perhaps TRBD2 (6 bases). Germline V gene sequence: CDR1 SNHLY, CDR2 FYNNEI. V was pared by 6 bases and J by 0 bases, with 10 bases between. CDR3 length: 14 residues. In DNA, the CDR3 is TGTGCCAGCAGGCAACTAGCTAGCACAGATACGCAGTATTTT. Translating gives CASRQLASTDTQYF. Full variable domain (missing parts from reference TRBV2 and TRBJ2-3): EPEVTQTPSHQVTQMGQEVILRCVPISNHLYFYWYRQILGQKVEFLVSFYNNEISEKSEIFDDQFSVERPDGSNFTLKIRSTKLEDSAMYFCASRQLASTDTQYFGPGTRLTVL.

This rearrangement joins TRBV3-1 (or the pseudogene TRBV3-2) to TRBJ2-1; a weak D match, TRBD2 (6 bases). The germline gives CDR1 LGHDT, CDR2 YNNKEL (reference sequence). The CDR3 is made up of 17 amino acids. Trimming stripped 0 bases from V and 0 bases from J, with 12 bases between. Here the CDR3 reads CASSQDFGTRSYNEQFF. As DNA, the CDR3 is TGTGCCAGCAGCCAAGATTTTGGGACTCGCTCCTACAATGAGCAGTTCTTC.

The chain combines TRBV18 with TRBJ2-7; a possible D gene is TRBD1 (6 bases). The CDR3 runs 13 residues. Germline values: CDR1 KGHSH, CDR2 LQKENI. Trimming left V 2 bases short and J 3 bases short, with 8 bases between. The DNA of the CDR3 is TGTGCCAGCTCACCAGTCAGGGGCTACGAGCAGTACTTC. Amino acids: CASSPVRGYEQYF.

This rearrangement joins TRBV19 to TRBJ1-5, with TRBD1 matching 10 bases. V was clipped by 5 bases and J by 6 bases; unmatched bases: 4. CDR3 length: 14 residues. Germline-derived CDR1 and CDR2 are LNHDA and SQIVND (reference sequence). CDR3 region: CASSGDRGSQPQHF. CDR3 in DNA: TGTGCCAGTAGTGGGGACAGGGGAAGTCAGCCCCAGCATTTT.